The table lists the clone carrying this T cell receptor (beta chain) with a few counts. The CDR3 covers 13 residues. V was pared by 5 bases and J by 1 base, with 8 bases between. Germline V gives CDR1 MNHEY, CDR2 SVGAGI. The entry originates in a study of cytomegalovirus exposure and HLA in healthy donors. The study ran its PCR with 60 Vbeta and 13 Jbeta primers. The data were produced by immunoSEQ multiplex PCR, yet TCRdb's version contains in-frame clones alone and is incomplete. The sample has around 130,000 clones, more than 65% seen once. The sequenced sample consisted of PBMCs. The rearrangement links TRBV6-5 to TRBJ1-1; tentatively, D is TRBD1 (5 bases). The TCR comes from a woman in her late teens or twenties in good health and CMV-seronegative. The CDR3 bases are TGTGCCAGCAGTGTACAGGCGAACACTGAAGCTTTCTTT. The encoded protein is CASSVQANTEAFF.